The next 18 T cell receptor beta chains were all read from a single sample in a study of OX40 agonist ivuxolimab in advanced cancers. TCRdb's table, derived via immunoSEQ multiplex PCR, lists solely in-frame clones and lacks some. The sample has fewer than 90,000 clones, roughly 90% seen once. The sample here was CD4+ or CD8+ T cells sorted from blood, taken in a trial of the OX40 agonist ivuxolimab. These receptors were taken from an adult with an advanced solid tumor such as melanoma, head and neck, liver or kidney cancer.

The genes are TRBV19 and TRBJ2-2; D is perhaps TRBD1 (5 bases). Germline assignment: CDR1 LNHDA and CDR2 SQIVND (reference sequence). Trimming removed 5 bases at V and 9 bases at J, with 22 bases between. The CDR3 extends over 16 amino acids. The CDR3 is CASSPLPSGSDRELFF. In DNA form, the CDR3 reads TGTGCCAGTAGTCCCCTTCCGTCAGGGTCAGACCGGGAGCTGTTTTTT. The full variable domain, rest sourced from reference TRBV19 and TRBJ2-2, is DGGITQSPKYLFRKEGQNVTLSCEQNLNHDAMYWYRQDPGQGLRLIYYSQIVNDFQKGDIAEGYSVSREKKESFPLTVTSAQKNPTAFYLCASSPLPSGSDRELFFGEGSRLTVL.

V usage is TRBV7-9 and J usage is TRBJ2-5; weak D call: TRBD2 (5 bases). V was trimmed by 3 bases and J by 2 bases, leaving 10 bases between them. This CDR3 contains 14 residues. Germline V gene lookup returns CDR1 SEHNR and CDR2 FQNEAQ (reference sequence). In DNA form, the CDR3 reads TGTGCCAGCAGCTTGGGAGCGGCTCAAGAGACCCAGTACTTC. Protein sequence: CASSLGAAQETQYF. Full variable domain (missing parts from reference TRBV7-9 and TRBJ2-5): DTGVSQNPRHKITKRGQNVTFRCDPISEHNRLYWYRQTLGQGPEFLTYFQNEAQLEKSRLLSDRFSAERPKGSFSTLEIQRTEQGDSAMYLCASSLGAAQETQYFGPGTRLLVL.

The chain employs TRBV11-2 and TRBJ2-1; TRBD2 matches at 10 bases. Germline CDR1 reads SGHAT; CDR2 reads FQNNGV. CDR3 length equals 15 residues. V dropped 4 bases and J dropped 5; count of bases not matched to a gene: 5. This CDR3 is CASSSLAGADNEQFF. DNA for the CDR3: TGTGCCAGCAGCTCGCTAGCGGGGGCCGACAATGAGCAGTTCTTC.

The chain recombines TRBV27 with TRBJ1-2; D possibly corresponds to TRBD1 (6 bases). Trimming stripped 5 bases from V and 4 bases from J, with 14 bases between. Germline CDR1 MNHEY, CDR2 SMNVEV (reference sequence). CDR3 size: 14 residues. This CDR3 reads CASSPKGGSYGYTF. CDR3 DNA sequence: TGTGCCAGCAGTCCCAAAGGGGGTAGCTATGGCTACACCTTC.

V and J are TRBV27 and TRBJ1-3, with D possibly TRBD1 on 6 matching bases. This CDR3 contains 14 residues. Deletions cut 5 bases from V and 8 bases from J, with 16 bases between. Germline V gene sequence: CDR1 MNHEY, CDR2 SMNVEV (reference sequence). CDR3 protein: CASSPVGQGYTIYF. The CDR3 nucleotides are TGTGCCAGCAGTCCCGTAGGGCAGGGGTACACCATATATTTT.

The chain links TRBV25-1 to TRBJ2-2; 9 bases align to TRBD1. The J segment lost 4 bases and the V segment lost 2 bases, leaving 2 bases of the junction unmatched. The CDR3 loop spans 15 amino acids. Germline CDR1 is MGHDK and CDR2 is SYGVNS. The DNA of the CDR3 is TGTGCCAGCAGTGAAAGGACAGGGGTCACCGGGGAGCTGTTTTTT. Translated, it gives CASSERTGVTGELFF.

CDR3 coding DNA: TGTGCCAGCAGCTTAACTAGCGGGGCCGCAGAGACCCAGTACTTC. Translation gives CASSLTSGAAETQYF. V and J are TRBV11-2 and TRBJ2-5; TRBD2 agrees at 10 bases. The CDR3 has 15 residues. The germline CDR1 and CDR2 sequences are SGHAT and FQNNGV. V dropped 2 bases and J dropped 4; count of bases not matched to a gene: 4.

The rearrangement joins TRBV19 to TRBJ1-1; D is ambiguous. The V gene's germline CDR1 is LNHDA and CDR2 SQIVND (reference sequence). V was clipped by 0 bases and J by 5 bases, with 10 bases between them. The CDR3 runs 14 residues. The CDR3 DNA reads as TGTGCCAGTAGTATAGATCAGAGTGGGACTGAAGCTTTCTTT. Translation: CASSIDQSGTEAFF.

Written as DNA, the CDR3 is TGTGCCAGCATCCCCAGGGGCAGGGCGGTTGAAAAACTGTTTTTT. Its protein is CASIPRGRAVEKLFF. J is TRBJ1-4 and V is TRBV5-8; possible D gene TRBD1, 6 bases. The length of the CDR3 is 15 residues. CDR1 and CDR2 from the germline V gene are SGHTS and YDEGEE. V was clipped by 6 bases and J by 7 bases, with 19 bases between them. Supplemented by reference TRBV5-8 and TRBJ1-4, the full variable domain reads EAGVTQSPTHLIKTRGQQATLRCSPISGHTSVYWYQQALGLGLQFLLWYDEGEERNRGNFPPRFSGRQFPNYSSELNVNALELEDSALYLCASIPRGRAVEKLFFGSGTQLSVL.

This rearrangement joins TRBV7-9 to TRBJ1-4; D unresolved. In germline, CDR1 is SEHNR, CDR2 FQNEAQ (reference sequence). Trimming removed 1 base from V and 0 bases from J, with 9 bases in between. The CDR3 loop spans 16 amino acids. CDR3 nucleotide sequence: TGTGCCAGCAGCTTAGTCTCCGGAACAACTAATGAAAAACTGTTTTTT. Its protein product is CASSLVSGTTNEKLFF. Combining the CDR3 with reference TRBV7-9 and TRBJ1-4 gives the whole variable domain DTGVSQNPRHKITKRGQNVTFRCDPISEHNRLYWYRQTLGQGPEFLTYFQNEAQLEKSRLLSDRFSAERPKGSFSTLEIQRTEQGDSAMYLCASSLVSGTTNEKLFFGSGTQLSVL.

The chain couples TRBV30 to TRBJ1-2; 8 nucleotides line up with TRBD1. The V gene's germline CDR1 is GTSNPN and CDR2 SVGIG (reference sequence). This CDR3 comprises 13 residues. V trimming: 0 bases; J trimming: 7 bases; junction bases outside the gene matches: 4. The CDR3 sequence: CAWSVQGEGGYTF. CDR3 nucleotides: TGTGCCTGGAGTGTACAGGGGGAAGGTGGCTACACCTTC. The full variable domain, completed using reference TRBV30 and TRBJ1-2, is SQTIHQWPATLVQPVGSPLSLECTVEGTSNPNLYWYRQAAGRGLQLLFYSVGIGQISSEVPQNLSASRPQDRQFILSSKKLLLSDSGFYLCAWSVQGEGGYTFGSGTRLTVV.

The chain employs TRBV10-1 and TRBJ1-5; D remains ambiguous. Deletions cut 0 bases from V and 0 bases from J, with 3 bases between. The CDR3 totals 14 residues. CDR1 and CDR2 from the germline V gene are WNHNN and SYGVQD (reference sequence). CDR3 residues: CASSESTSNQPQHF. For the CDR3, the DNA is TGCGCCAGCAGTGAGTCGACTAGCAATCAGCCCCAGCATTTT.

V and J are TRBV6-5 and TRBJ1-5; tentative D call: TRBD1 (5 bases). The V gene lost 0 bases and the J gene lost 6 bases, with 12 bases spanning the gap. Germline lookup yields CDR1 MNHEY and CDR2 SVGAGI. The CDR3 is 15 residues long. CDR3 bases: TGTGCCAGCAGTTACTCGAAGACGGGGGTTCAGCCCCAGCATTTT. It codes for CASSYSKTGVQPQHF.

The chain uses TRBV5-5 and TRBJ1-6; 10 bases are shared with TRBD1. The CDR3 has 16 residues. Trimming cost V 2 bases and J 5 bases; bases outside gene matches: 4. The germline V gene has CDR1 SGHKS and CDR2 YYEKEE (reference sequence). The CDR3 DNA reads as TGTGCCAGCAGCTTTTGGGACAGGGGCGATAATTCACCCCTCCACTTT. As protein: CASSFWDRGDNSPLHF.

The table lists this clone with a few counts. The chain combines TRBV19 with TRBJ1-6, with D possibly TRBD1 on 6 matching bases. Germline V gene data show CDR1 as LNHDA and CDR2 as SQIVND (reference sequence). V dropped 4 bases and J dropped 9 bases, with 16 bases sitting between them. This CDR3 has 15 residues. The CDR3 loop reads CASSTNRVRGSPLHF. Here the CDR3 DNA reads TGTGCCAGTAGTACTAACAGGGTGAGAGGTTCACCCCTCCACTTT.

This sequence joins TRBV5-1 and TRBJ2-3, with D perhaps TRBD1 (5 bases). Germline V gene sequence: CDR1 SGHRS, CDR2 YFSETQ. The CDR3 has 15 amino acids. The V end lost 1 base, the J end lost 2 bases, and 11 bases lay between the germline ends. CDR3 sequence: CASSLNTGATDTQYF. The DNA for the CDR3 is TGCGCCAGCAGCTTGAATACAGGAGCCACAGATACGCAGTATTTT.

This chain connects TRBV5-5 to TRBJ2-1; D is uncertain. This CDR3 contains 13 residues. V was shortened by 0 bases and J by 5 bases, with 6 bases between the two germline ends. Germline lookup yields CDR1 SGHKS and CDR2 YYEKEE (reference sequence). The CDR3 region has the DNA TGTGCCAGCAGCTTGGGGCCACACAATGAGCAGTTCTTC. This gives the protein CASSLGPHNEQFF.

This clone has just one count. V and J are TRBV9 and TRBJ2-1, with D possibly matching TRBD2 (5 bases). The V and J ends lost 3 bases and 9 bases respectively, with 10 bases between them. The CDR3 is 12 amino acids. Per the germline V gene, CDR1 is SGDLS and CDR2 is YYNGEE. CDR3 in DNA: TGTGCCAGCAGCGCCTCCGGGGTTGAGCAGTTCTTC. It encodes CASSASGVEQFF.